This T cell receptor (beta chain) was recorded in a study of CD8 T cells in ankylosing spondylitis. Study-wide points: Reported data indicate significant enrichment of disease-linked clones within matched ankylosing spondylitis synovial fluid. Previously reported in reactive arthritis synovial fluid and blood were some of the motif variants.

The table lists this clonotype with a few counts. Its antigen is not known. This CDR3 is built from 13 residues. The germline gives CDR1 MDHEN, CDR2 SYDVKM. V dropped 3 bases and J dropped 2 bases, with 8 bases sitting between them. TCRdb itself ran the 5' RACE reads through MiXCR, one entry per CDR3 protein. The profile covers 120,000 to 150,000 distinct CDR3 sequences, with roughly 8.4% appearing a single time and 7.3% taken by the ten largest. This rearrangement joins TRBV28 to TRBJ2-7, with unresolved D. The TCR was taken from a male donor with ankylosing spondylitis. Sequencing was carried out using synovial fluid, either unsorted or a sorted T cell fraction (not recorded which). The CDR3 loop reads CASSFGAPYEQYF. CDR3 DNA sequence: TGTGCCAGCAGTTTCGGAGCGCCCTACGAGCAGTACTTC.